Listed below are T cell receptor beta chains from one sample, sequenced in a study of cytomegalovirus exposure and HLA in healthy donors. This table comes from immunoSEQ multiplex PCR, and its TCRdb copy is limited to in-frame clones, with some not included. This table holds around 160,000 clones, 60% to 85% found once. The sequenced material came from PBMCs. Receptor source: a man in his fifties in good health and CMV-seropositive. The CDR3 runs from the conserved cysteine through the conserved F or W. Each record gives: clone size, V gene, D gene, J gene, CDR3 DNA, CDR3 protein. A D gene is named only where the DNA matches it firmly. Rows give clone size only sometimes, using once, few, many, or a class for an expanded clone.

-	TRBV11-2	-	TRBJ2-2	TGTGCCAGCAGCTTAGATTACGGCACCGGGGAGCTGTTTTTT	CASSLDYGTGELFF
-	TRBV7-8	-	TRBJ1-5	TGTGCCAGCAGCTTGAGTCCACAGGGTTATCAGCCCCAGCATTTT	CASSLSPQGYQPQHF
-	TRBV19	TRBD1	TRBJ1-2	TGTGCCAGTAGTATTATCGAACAGGGGGCAGATGGCTACACCTTC	CASSIIEQGADGYTF
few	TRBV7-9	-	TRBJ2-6	TGTGCCAGCAGCCCAGGGGCCGGGGCCAACGTCCTGACTTTC	CASSPGAGANVLTF
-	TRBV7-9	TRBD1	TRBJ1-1	TGTGCCAGCAGGGAAGGGACAGGGCAGAACACTGAAGCTTTCTTT	CASREGTGQNTEAFF
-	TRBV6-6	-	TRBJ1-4	TGTGCCAGCACCCTTACAGGCTCTCCTAATGAAAAACTGTTTTTT	CASTLTGSPNEKLFF
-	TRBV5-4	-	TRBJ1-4	TGTGCCAGCAGCTTGATAGGGACCATCGGGGGGGAAAAACTGTTTTTT	CASSLIGTIGGEKLFF
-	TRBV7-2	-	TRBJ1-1	TGTGCCAGCAGCCCCCTCGTACAGAACACTGAAGCTTTCTTT	CASSPLVQNTEAFF
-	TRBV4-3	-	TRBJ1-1	TGCGCCAGCAGCCAAGTCTCACAGGATAACACTGAAGCTTTCTTT	CASSQVSQDNTEAFF
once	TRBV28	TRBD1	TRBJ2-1	TGTGCCAGCAGTCAAGACAGGGAAGGAGCCTACAATGAGCAGTTCTTC	CASSQDREGAYNEQFF
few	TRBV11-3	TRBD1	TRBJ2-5	TGTGCCAGCAGCGTCCACAGGGGGGAAGAGACCCAGTACTTC	CASSVHRGEETQYF
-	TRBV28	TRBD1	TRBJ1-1	TGTGCCAGCTATCGGACAGGGGGCCGAACTGAAGCTTTCTTT	CASYRTGGRTEAFF
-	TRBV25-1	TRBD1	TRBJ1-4	TGTGCCAGCAGTGAAGTCAGGGGGTATGAAAAACTGTTTTTT	CASSEVRGYEKLFF
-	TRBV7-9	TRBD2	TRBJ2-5	TGTGCCAGCAGCTTCGGGCTAGCGGGGGGCCTCCAAGAGACCCAGTACTTC	CASSFGLAGGLQETQYF
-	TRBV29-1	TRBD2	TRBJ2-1	TGCAGCGTTAGATCGAGCGGGGGACCCTACTACAATGAGCAGTTCTTC	CSVRSSGGPYYNEQFF
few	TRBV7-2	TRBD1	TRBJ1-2	TGTGCCAGCAGTTCCGGACAGGGCCCGAACTATGGCTACACCTTC	CASSSGQGPNYGYTF
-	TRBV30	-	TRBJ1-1	TGTGCCGGGAGTTTTTCAGGGGTTAGCACTGAAGCTTTCTTT	CAGSFSGVSTEAFF
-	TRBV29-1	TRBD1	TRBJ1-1	TGCAGCGTAAGAGCCGGGACAGTGAACACTGAAGCTTTCTTT	CSVRAGTVNTEAFF
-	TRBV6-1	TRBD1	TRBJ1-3	TGTGCCAGCAGTGCAGACAGGGTGGCTGGAAACACCATATATTTT	CASSADRVAGNTIYF
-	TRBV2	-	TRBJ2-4	TGTGCCAGCAGTGACCGCCTAAGTTACTACTTC	CASSDRLSYYF
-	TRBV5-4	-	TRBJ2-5	TGTGCCAGCAGCTTGGCGGGGGGCGGGATGAAGGAGCAGTACTTC	CASSLAGGGMKEQYF
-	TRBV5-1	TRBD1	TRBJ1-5	TGCGCCAGCAGCTTGAAGGGACAGGGGCATAATAGGGGCCAACACTATAGCAATCAGCCCCAGCATTTT	CASSLKGQGHNRGQHYSNQPQHF
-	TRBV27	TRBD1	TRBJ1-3	TGTGCCAGCAGTCCCGACAGGGCTGGAAACACCATATATTTT	CASSPDRAGNTIYF
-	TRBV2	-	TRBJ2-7	TGTGCCAGCAGTGATCTTACAAGCGGGTACGAGCAGTACTTC	CASSDLTSGYEQYF
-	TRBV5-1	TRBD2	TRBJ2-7	TGCGCCAGCAGCTCCGGGACTAGCGGGGTCGGTGAGCAGTACTTC	CASSSGTSGVGEQYF
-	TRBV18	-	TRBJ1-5	TGTGCCAGCTCACCAGAGGCGCAGCCCCAGCATTTT	CASSPEAQPQHF
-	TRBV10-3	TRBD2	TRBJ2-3	TGTGCCATCACCGGACTAGCGGGGGGCACCACAGATACGCAGTATTTT	CAITGLAGGTTDTQYF
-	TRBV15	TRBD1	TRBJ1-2	TGTGCCACCAGCTCAAAGGACAGGTTCTATGGCTACACCTTC	CATSSKDRFYGYTF
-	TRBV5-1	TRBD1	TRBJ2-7	TGCGCCAGCAGCTGGAAAACAGGGGGCGCGGACGAGCAGTACTTC	CASSWKTGGADEQYF
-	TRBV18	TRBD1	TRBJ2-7	TGTGCCAGCTCACCTCCGATTTGGACAGGGCTCTCCTACGAGCAGTACTTC	CASSPPIWTGLSYEQYF
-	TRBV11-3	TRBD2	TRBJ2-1	TGTGCCAGCAGCTTTAGCGGGGGGGCGCCCAATGAGCAGTTCTTC	CASSFSGGAPNEQFF
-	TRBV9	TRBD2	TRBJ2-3	TGTGCCAGCAGCGGGGGCCAGCGGGGGGGCCGGGGTACAGATACGCAGTATTTT	CASSGGQRGGRGTDTQYF
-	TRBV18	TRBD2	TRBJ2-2	TGTGCCAGCTCACCAGCACTAGCGGGGAACACCGGGGAGCTGTTTTTT	CASSPALAGNTGELFF
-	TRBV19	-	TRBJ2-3	TGTGCCAGTAGCACGACAGGAAGTCTAACAGATACGCAGTATTTT	CASSTTGSLTDTQYF
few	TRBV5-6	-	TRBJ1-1	TGTGCCAGCGTCCTGGGAGGGTTGAACACTGAAGCTTTCTTT	CASVLGGLNTEAFF
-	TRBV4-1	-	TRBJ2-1	TGCGCCAGCAGCCAATTACGGGGGGCACGGTTCTTC	CASSQLRGARFF
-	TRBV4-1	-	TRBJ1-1	TGCGCCAGCAGCTCCCGACAGGACACTGAAGCTTTCTTT	CASSSRQDTEAFF
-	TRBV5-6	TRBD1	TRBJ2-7	TGTGCCAGCAGCTTGGGCGACAGGGGAAACTACGAGCAGTACTTC	CASSLGDRGNYEQYF
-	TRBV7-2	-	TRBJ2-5	TGTGCCAGCAGCTTAACGGACAATGGAGAGCAGTACTTC	CASSLTDNGEQYF
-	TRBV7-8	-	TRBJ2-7	TGTGCCAGCAGCTTAGCGGGGTCCGGGGATGAGCAGTACTTC	CASSLAGSGDEQYF
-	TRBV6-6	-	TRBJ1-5	TGTGCCAGCAGCTTACAGGGAGATGGGCAGCCCCAGCATTTT	CASSLQGDGQPQHF
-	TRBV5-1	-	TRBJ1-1	TGCGCCAGCAGCACGTGGGCCGAGGGCACTGAAGCTTTCTTT	CASSTWAEGTEAFF
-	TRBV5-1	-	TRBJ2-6	TGCGCCAGCAGCTTGCGTGCGGGAATGTTACGATATGGTGGGGCCAACGTCCTGACTTTC	CASSLRAGMLRYGGANVLTF
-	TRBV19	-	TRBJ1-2	TGTGCCAGTAGTACCTACAGGGTTAGCTACACCTTC	CASSTYRVSYTF
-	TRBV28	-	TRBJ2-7	TGTGCCAGCAGTCCCCCCGCGGGCGGAACCTACGAGCAGTACTTC	CASSPPAGGTYEQYF
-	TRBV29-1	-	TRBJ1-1	TGCAGCGCTGGGAGTGGGGGGAGCACTGAAGCTTTCTTT	CSAGSGGSTEAFF
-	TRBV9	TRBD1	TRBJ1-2	TGTGCCAGCAGCGTCGGCCCAGGGGGCAACTATGGCTACACCTTC	CASSVGPGGNYGYTF
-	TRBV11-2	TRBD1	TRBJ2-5	TGTGCCAGCAGCTATCCACAGGGGATGCTAGGGGAGACCCAGTACTTC	CASSYPQGMLGETQYF
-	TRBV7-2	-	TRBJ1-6	TGTGCCAGCAGCTTAGGAGCACCGACCCTCCACTTT	CASSLGAPTLHF
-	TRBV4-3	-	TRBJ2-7	TGCGCCAGCAGCCATATTGGACAGTCACGACTCGAGCAGTACTTC	CASSHIGQSRLEQYF
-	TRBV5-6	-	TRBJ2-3	TGTGCCAGCAGCTTGATGACGGGGGAAACAGATACGCAGTATTTT	CASSLMTGETDTQYF
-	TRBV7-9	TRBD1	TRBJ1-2	TGTGCCAGCAGCATACAGGGGGCAAGCTATGGCTACACCTTC	CASSIQGASYGYTF
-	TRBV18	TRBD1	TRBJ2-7	TGTGCCAGCTCACCACGATGGGACAGGGTTCGGAACGAGCAGTACTTC	CASSPRWDRVRNEQYF
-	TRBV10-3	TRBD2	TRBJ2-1	TGTGCCATCATGGCAGCGGGATACAATGAGCAGTTCTTC	CAIMAAGYNEQFF
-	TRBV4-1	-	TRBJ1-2	TGCGCCAGCAGCCAAGAGGTCGGTAACTATGGCTACACCTTC	CASSQEVGNYGYTF
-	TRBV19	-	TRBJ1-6	TGTGCCAGTAGTCCCCTCGGACAGACGGAAGGTAATTCACCCCTCCACTTT	CASSPLGQTEGNSPLHF
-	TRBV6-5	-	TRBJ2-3	TGTGCCAGCAGTTACGACGGCGGAGAGACAGATACGCAGTATTTT	CASSYDGGETDTQYF